The 2 T cell receptor beta chains below all came from one sample that was sequenced in a study of CD8+CD57+ T cells in acquired aplastic anemia (dated by TCRdb to 2017 to 2018). The sample was run on an Illumina HiSeq 2000. TCR beta VDJ combination and CDR3 sequence profiling used genomic DNA as the template. TCRdb cleaned the public reads at Q25 with fastp, built clones with MiXCR and kept in-frame beta chains. One record per CDR3 amino acid sequence lists the most common genes and DNA. The sample data list roughly 100,000 distinct CDR3 sequences, and around 62% of these were observed just once. In total, the top ten clones hold 65% of the sample. Patients chosen for sequencing had shown expansion of CD8+CD57+ cells by flow cytometry. Sequences were obtained from sorted CD4+, CD8+, or CD8+CD57+ T cells (not recorded which) from PBMCs. All receptors come from a human donor with aplastic anemia.

The V gene is TRBV19, the J gene TRBJ1-3, with a tentative D call TRBD1 (5 bases). This CDR3 has 13 residues. The V gene's germline CDR1 is LNHDA and CDR2 SQIVND (reference sequence). V was shortened by 9 bases and J by 4 bases, with 13 bases between the two germline ends. The DNA of the CDR3 is TGTGCCAGCGGTGTGGGGGACGGAAACACCATATATTTT. This gives the protein CASGVGDGNTIYF.

This clonotype was seen a few times. The chain joins TRBV29-1 to TRBJ2-1, with 8 bases aligning to TRBD1. Germline-derived CDR1 and CDR2 are SQVTM and ANQGSEA. J was trimmed by 0 bases and V by 4 bases; bases with no gene match: 5. This CDR3 is built from 15 residues. The CDR3: CSVAAGGISYNEQFF. The CDR3 DNA is TGCAGCGTTGCAGCAGGGGGCATCTCCTACAATGAGCAGTTCTTC.